These 20 T cell receptor beta chains came from one sample sequenced in a study of molecular identifiers for immune sequencing clone quantification. TCRdb ran MiXCR on the PCR reads and lists one entry per CDR3 protein. Of roughly 65,000 distinct CDR3 sequences listed, over 15% were seen once; the top ten hold approximately 1.5%. The sample consisted of naive CD8+ T cells from blood, with Jurkat cell RNA spiked in. Subset given: FACS-sorted CD8+CD4-CCR7+CD45RA+ naive T cells. These receptors were obtained from a human donor in good health. Some libraries in this study had Jurkat cell RNA spiked in.

The CDR3 is CACRDRDVIGELFF. DNA of the CDR3: TGTGCCTGCAGGGACAGGGACGTGATTGGGGAGCTGTTTTTT. The chain uses TRBV30 and TRBJ2-2, with 9 bases aligning to TRBD1. Germline assignment: CDR1 GTSNPN and CDR2 SVGIG (reference sequence). V dropped 6 bases and J dropped 8; count of bases not matched to a gene: 10. This CDR3 region has 14 residues.

This clonotype was detected many times. The rearrangement uses TRBV27 and TRBJ1-5, with D hard to call. Per the germline V gene, CDR1 is MNHEY and CDR2 is SMNVEV (reference sequence). Between the trimmed V and J ends, which lost 4 bases and 9 bases, there was a span of 16 bases. The CDR3 runs to 14 residues. CDR3 loop: CASSSGSNKRPQHF. The CDR3 nucleotides read TGTGCCAGCAGTTCTGGGTCTAATAAACGGCCCCAGCATTTT.

The chain joins TRBV12-3 or TRBV12-4 to TRBJ2-1, with D perhaps being TRBD1 or TRBD2 (5 bases each). V shed 8 bases and J shed 6 bases, with 17 bases lying between them. CDR3 length: 14 residues. The CDR3 DNA sequence: TGTGCCAGCTGTTCGGGGACGTCCCTCAATGAGCAGTTCTTC. Encoded protein: CASCSGTSLNEQFF.

This clonotype was picked up many times. The chain links TRBV19 to TRBJ1-5, with D maybe TRBD1 (5 bases). CDR1 and CDR2 from the germline V gene are LNHDA and SQIVND (reference sequence). V was shortened by 5 bases and J by 6 bases, with 8 bases between the two germline ends. CDR3 length equals 12 residues. The CDR3 loop is CASSPGSQPQHF. The CDR3 DNA sequence: TGTGCCAGTAGTCCAGGGAGTCAGCCCCAGCATTTT.

The CDR3 sequence is CASSLGGWTGGYEQYF. CDR3 DNA: TGCGCCAGCAGCTTGGGGGGGTGGACAGGGGGCTACGAGCAGTACTTC. The V call is TRBV5-1, the J call TRBJ2-7; 10 bases match TRBD1. Germline V CDR1 and CDR2: SGHRS, YFSETQ. This CDR3 has 16 residues. After removal of 0 bases from V and 3 bases from J, the junction contained 6 bases not matched to a gene. The complete variable domain, with remaining parts taken from reference TRBV5-1 and TRBJ2-7, reads KAGVTQTPRYLIKTRGQQVTLSCSPISGHRSVSWYQQTPGQGLQFLFEYFSETQRNKGNFPGRFSGRQFSNSRSEMNVSTLELGDSALYLCASSLGGWTGGYEQYFGPGTRLTVT.

J is TRBJ2-7 and V is TRBV20-1, with a weak D call TRBD2 (6 bases). V was shortened by 0 bases and J by 5 bases, with 14 bases between the two germline ends. The CDR3 sequence is 14 residues long. CDR1 is DFQATT and CDR2 is SNEGSKA in the germline V gene (reference sequence). The CDR3 bases are TGCAGTGCTAGAGATTACACGGGAGTCGACGAGCAGTACTTC. This translates into CSARDYTGVDEQYF.

Worth noting for this clonotype: The missing conserved phenylalanine or tryptophan at the end of this CDR3 makes a read error likely. V usage is TRBV4-1 and J usage is TRBJ2-1; D perhaps matches TRBD2 (5 bases). Per the germline V gene, CDR1 is MGHRA and CDR2 is YSYEKL. This CDR3 comprises 16 residues. The ends were cut back, 1 base at V and 0 bases at J, with 10 bases in the middle. CDR3 loop: CASSQGQRSSYNEQFS. The CDR3 nucleotides are TGCGCCAGCAGCCAAGGGCAGCGGAGCTCCTACAATGAGCAGTTCTCC.

This clonotype was picked up many times. This chain connects TRBV5-1 to TRBJ2-7; no definite D call. CDR1 and CDR2 (germline): SGHRS, YFSETQ. The CDR3 is 15 amino acids. V lost 4 bases to trimming and J lost 5 bases, with 19 bases between them. This CDR3 is CASSLKEPQGHEQYF. CDR3 DNA sequence: TGCGCCAGCAGCCTAAAGGAGCCCCAAGGCCACGAGCAGTACTTC.

This clonotype was counted at least ten times. The V and J genes are TRBV28 and TRBJ2-7; D unclear. Germline CDR1 MDHEN, CDR2 SYDVKM. The V end lost 8 bases, the J end lost 4 bases, and 3 bases lay between the germline ends. The CDR3 runs 9 residues. As DNA, the CDR3 is TGTGCCAGCGGGTACGAGCAGTACTTC. Amino acids: CASGYEQYF.

About this clonotype: Possible read error: a much larger clone is one base away. The chain carries TRBV7-3 and TRBJ1-6; unclear D gene. The CDR3 sequence is 14 residues long. CDR1 and CDR2 (germline): SGHTA, FQGTGA. The CDR3 protein is CASSMGETDSPLRF. The CDR3 bases are TGTGCCAGCAGTATGGGCGAAACTGACTCACCCCTCCGCTTT.

This clonotype was recorded many times. V and J are TRBV7-8 and TRBJ1-2; 7 bases agree with TRBD1. V lost 3 bases to trimming and J lost 4 bases; unmatched junction nucleotides: 8. This CDR3 spans 15 amino acids. CDR1 and CDR2 (germline): SGHVS, FQNEAQ. As DNA, the CDR3 is TGTGCCAGCAGCTTTTCAAAGGGGGCTGGCTATGGCTACACCTTC. As protein: CASSFSKGAGYGYTF.

Comment on this clonotype: A read error is possible here, since a much larger clone lies one base away. This chain links TRBV15 with TRBJ2-3; 13 bases fit TRBD2. This CDR3 spans 14 amino acids. V gave up 7 bases and J gave up 8 bases; unmatched junction bases: 6. The germline V gene has CDR1 LNHNV and CDR2 YYDKDF (reference sequence). The CDR3 protein is CATKTSGRYGTQYF. The CDR3, as DNA: TGTGCCACCAAGACTAGCGGGAGGTATGGTACGCAGTATTTT.

With respect to this clonotype: Given a much more abundant clone one base away, this may be a read error. The chain employs TRBV13 and TRBJ1-2; D possibly corresponds to TRBD1 (5 bases). With 5 bases removed from V and 0 bases from J, the gap between germline ends came to 13 bases. CDR1 and CDR2 (germline): PRHDT, FYEKMQ (reference sequence). The CDR3 runs 15 residues. CDR3 in DNA: TGTGCCAGCAGCCGGGACGGTGACGCTAACTATGGCTACACCTTC. It translates to CASSRDGDANYGYTF.

This clonotype was counted only a few times. The rearrangement links TRBV28 to TRBJ2-7; 9 bases agree with TRBD2. The CDR3 has 19 amino acids. J lost 3 bases, V lost 6 bases, and 21 bases had no gene match. Germline CDR1 and CDR2: MDHEN and SYDVKM. CDR3: CASSHEFKSTSGKLYEQYF. The CDR3 nucleotides read TGTGCCAGCAGCCACGAGTTTAAATCGACTAGCGGAAAACTCTACGAGCAGTACTTC. The variable domain in full, completed from reference TRBV28 and TRBJ2-7, reads DVKVTQSSRYLVKRTGEKVFLECVQDMDHENMFWYRQDPGLGLRLIYFSYDVKMKEKGDIPEGYSVSREKKERFSLILESASTNQTSMYLCASSHEFKSTSGKLYEQYFGPGTRLTVT.

Many counts were recorded for this clonotype. The CDR3 region has the DNA TGCAGTGGCCCCCCTGGAGCTTTCTTT. It yields the protein CSGPPGAFF. The rearrangement joins TRBV20-1 to TRBJ1-1; D is ambiguous. The CDR3 is 9 residues long. The germline CDR1 and CDR2 sequences are DFQATT and SNEGSKA (reference sequence). V lost 7 bases, J lost 10 bases, and 10 bases lay in between.

This chain joins TRBV24-1 and TRBJ1-6; D is undetermined. The CDR3 contains 12 residues. V lost 3 bases to trimming and J lost 13 bases, with 9 bases between them. Germline V gene sequence: CDR1 KGHDR, CDR2 SFDVKD. The CDR3 DNA is TGTGCCACCAGTGATGCCATTTTTCCCCTCCACTTT. It encodes CATSDAIFPLHF.

This clonotype was picked up a small number of times. V is TRBV12-3 or TRBV12-4 and J is TRBJ1-5; tentative D call: TRBD1 (5 bases). V was clipped by 3 bases and J by 4 bases, with 16 bases between them. The CDR3 extends over 16 amino acids. CDR3 bases: TGTGCCAGCAGTTTTGGTGGGGCGGACCTAAATCAGCCCCAGCATTTT. Translation gives CASSFGGADLNQPQHF.

This clonotype was counted at least ten times. The chain is built from TRBV28 and TRBJ2-7; the D is unclear. The CDR3 has 12 amino acids. The V end was cut by 3 bases, the J end by 4 bases, with 7 bases between. The germline V gene has CDR1 MDHEN and CDR2 SYDVKM. CDR3 protein: CASSFVSYEQYF. DNA of the CDR3: TGTGCCAGCAGTTTTGTTTCTTACGAGCAGTACTTC.

This clonotype was seen ten or more times. J is TRBJ2-7 and V is TRBV28; TRBD1 agrees at 7 bases. The CDR3 has 14 residues. J was trimmed by 1 base and V by 8 bases; bases with no gene match: 8. The germline CDR1 and CDR2 sequences are MDHEN and SYDVKM. This CDR3 is CASADRVGSYEQYF. The CDR3 bases are TGTGCCAGCGCTGACAGGGTTGGGTCCTACGAGCAGTACTTC. The complete variable domain, with remaining parts taken from reference TRBV28 and TRBJ2-7, reads DVKVTQSSRYLVKRTGEKVFLECVQDMDHENMFWYRQDPGLGLRLIYFSYDVKMKEKGDIPEGYSVSREKKERFSLILESASTNQTSMYLCASADRVGSYEQYFGPGTRLTVT.

This clonotype was found many times. V is TRBV6-2 or TRBV6-3 and J is TRBJ2-2; D may be TRBD2 (5 bases). Trimming stripped 4 bases from V and 7 bases from J, with 13 bases between. The germline CDR1 and CDR2 sequences are MNHEY and SVGEGT. CDR3 length: 14 residues. The CDR3 protein is CASSSISSIGELFF. DNA for the CDR3: TGTGCCAGCAGTTCCATATCTAGCATCGGGGAGCTGTTTTTT.